Below, 18 T cell receptor beta chains from the same sample are listed, as sequenced in a study of shared clonotypes between healthy human individuals. The table came from immunoSEQ multiplex PCR; TCRdb's copy has only in-frame clones and leaves some out. Seen here are around 180,000 clones, 90% to 95% observed once, and the top ten hold about 0.07%. Sample: naive CD4+ T cells sorted from blood. Subset: CD45RA+ positively selected. The receptors come from a young woman in good health.

The chain has TRBV5-4 and TRBJ2-7, with 10 bases matching TRBD2. Germline CDR1 is SGHNT and CDR2 is YYREEE (reference sequence). The V segment lost 1 base and the J segment 6 bases; nucleotides outside the gene matches: 7. The length of the CDR3 is 15 residues. CDR3 nucleotides: TGTGCCAGCAGCTTGTGGGCTAGCGGGAGCTCCGAGCAGTACTTC. Residues: CASSLWASGSSEQYF.

The rearrangement uses TRBV11-3 and TRBJ2-3, with D possibly matching TRBD1 (6 bases). Trimming took off 4 bases at V and 4 bases at J, with 12 bases between the two ends. From germline, CDR1 is SGHNT and CDR2 YENEEA. This CDR3 spans 14 amino acids. As DNA, the CDR3 is TGTGCCAGCAGCTCGGACAGAGAGGCAGATACGCAGTATTTT. It codes for CASSSDREADTQYF.

The rearrangement joins TRBV6-4 to TRBJ1-1; the D gene is possibly TRBD1 (5 bases). The CDR3 consists of 13 residues. Trimming took off 0 bases at V and 12 bases at J, with 14 bases between the two ends. Germline V lookup: CDR1 MRHNA, CDR2 SNTAGT. The CDR3, as DNA: TGTGCCAGCAGTGACTCAGGGCTCGGGACGACTTTCTTT. Translating it yields CASSDSGLGTTFF.

This sequence joins TRBV2 and TRBJ1-1; D call uncertain. V was pared by 1 base and J by 3 bases, with 3 bases between. Germline-derived CDR1 and CDR2 are SNHLY and FYNNEI. The CDR3 spans 12 residues. CDR3 nucleotides: TGTGCCAGCAGTGAAGGGTACACTGAAGCTTTCTTT. Translation: CASSEGYTEAFF.

This rearrangement joins TRBV11-3 to TRBJ2-5, with D possibly being TRBD2 (5 bases). The J call may be in error: the DNA end matches TRBJ2-7 better. Germline V CDR1 and CDR2: SGHNT, YENEEA. This CDR3 comprises 12 residues. The CDR3 loop reads CASSQEGHEQYF. The CDR3 region has the DNA TGTGCCAGCAGCCAAGAGGGCCACGAGCAGTACTTC.

The sample holds one count of this clone. This chain uses TRBV5-8 with TRBJ1-4; possible D gene TRBD1, 6 bases. Germline CDR1 is SGHTS and CDR2 is YDEGEE. V was clipped by 4 bases and J by 2 bases, with 15 bases between them. CDR3 length: 16 amino acids. In DNA form, the CDR3 reads TGTGCCAGCAGCAGGGGCAGGGGTTGGACTAATGAAAAACTGTTTTTT. Its translation is CASSRGRGWTNEKLFF.

The chain is built from TRBV28 and TRBJ2-2; D is uncertain. In germline, CDR1 is MDHEN, CDR2 SYDVKM. Trimming stripped 3 bases from V and 7 bases from J, with 21 bases between. This CDR3 has 17 residues. The CDR3 nucleotides are TGTGCCAGCAGTTTTCCATTGACCTTGAGCCACAACGGGGAGCTGTTTTTT. Translated, it gives CASSFPLTLSHNGELFF.

This clone was counted a single time. The gene calls are TRBV25-1 and TRBJ2-1, with 8 bases lining up with TRBD1. J was trimmed by 6 bases and V by 6 bases; bases with no gene match: 7. The CDR3 totals 14 residues. CDR1 and CDR2 (germline): MGHDK, SYGVNS. The chain's CDR3 is CASSRTGIGNEQFF. CDR3 sequence (DNA): TGTGCCAGCAGCCGGACAGGGATTGGCAATGAGCAGTTCTTC. Supplemented by reference TRBV25-1 and TRBJ2-1, the full variable domain reads EADIYQTPRYLVIGTGKKITLECSQTMGHDKMYWYQQDPGMELHLIHYSYGVNSTEKGDLSSESTVSRIRTEHFPLTLESARPSHTSQYLCASSRTGIGNEQFFGPGTRLTVL.

The chain uses TRBV13 and TRBJ2-5; TRBD2 matches 8 bases. The CDR3 covers 13 residues. CDR1 and CDR2 from the germline V gene are PRHDT and FYEKMQ (reference sequence). Unmatched junction bases numbered 4, after V lost 5 bases and J lost 5 bases. The CDR3 bases are TGTGCCAGCAGCCGACTAGCGTATGAGACCCAGTACTTC. It codes for CASSRLAYETQYF.

This rearrangement joins TRBV28 to TRBJ1-1; D remains ambiguous. The CDR3 has 14 amino acids. V lost 7 bases and J lost 2, with 14 bases in between. CDR1 MDHEN and CDR2 SYDVKM come from the germline V gene. The CDR3 DNA is TGTGCCAGCAATTCGCTGGGCGTAAACACTGAAGCTTTCTTT. Protein sequence: CASNSLGVNTEAFF.

This clone was observed a single time. This chain connects TRBV18 to TRBJ2-2, with 9 bases identical to TRBD1. This CDR3 spans 17 amino acids. Trimming took 3 bases from V and 4 from J; bases not matched to a gene: 9. CDR1 is KGHSH and CDR2 is LQKENI in the germline V gene. The CDR3 reads CASSPKPGQGGTGELFF. In nucleotides, the CDR3 is TGTGCCAGCTCACCCAAACCGGGACAGGGAGGCACCGGGGAGCTGTTTTTT. The full variable domain, in which reference TRBV18 and TRBJ2-2 provide the parts outside the CDR3, is NAGVMQNPRHLVRRRGQEARLRCSPMKGHSHVYWYRQLPEEGLKFMVYLQKENIIDESGMPKERFSAEFPKEGPSILRIQQVVRGDSAAYFCASSPKPGQGGTGELFFGEGSRLTVL.

The CDR3, as DNA: TGTGCCAGCAGTTCACCGGGACAGGGAGGTGGGGAGCAGTACTTC. Its translation is CASSSPGQGGGEQYF. V and J are TRBV28 and TRBJ2-7, with TRBD1 matching over 9 bases. The V gene's germline CDR1 is MDHEN and CDR2 SYDVKM. V lost 4 bases, J lost 7 bases, and 11 bases stayed unmatched. The CDR3 totals 15 residues.

The CDR3 reads CASSPRSRMRIVLYEQYF. The CDR3, as DNA: TGTGCCAGCAGTCCCCGGAGCCGGATGCGGATCGTACTGTACGAGCAGTACTTC. This rearrangement joins TRBV28 to TRBJ2-7, with unresolved D. The CDR3 is 18 residues long. V was pared by 5 bases and J by 4 bases, with 27 bases between. Germline V gives CDR1 MDHEN, CDR2 SYDVKM.

The V gene is TRBV27, the J gene TRBJ1-5; 8 bases fit TRBD1. The CDR3 contains 14 residues. The V gene end was trimmed by 6 bases and the J gene end by 7 bases; junction bases not matched to a gene: 8. CDR1 MNHEY and CDR2 SMNVEV come from the germline V gene (reference sequence). CDR3 protein: CASRKQGGGQPQHF. CDR3 coding DNA: TGTGCCAGCAGGAAACAGGGGGGTGGGCAGCCCCAGCATTTT.

J is TRBJ1-5 and V is TRBV15; D is undetermined. V was pared by 0 bases and J by 4 bases, with 16 bases between. This CDR3 has 17 residues. Germline CDR1 LNHNV, CDR2 YYDKDF (reference sequence). As DNA, the CDR3 is TGTGCCACCAGCAGAGATGTTGTACAGCCCCTAAATCAGCCCCAGCATTTT. It is translated as CATSRDVVQPLNQPQHF.

The chain has TRBV14 and TRBJ1-2; D is unresolved. Germline lookup yields CDR1 SGHDN and CDR2 FVKESK. The V end was cut by 0 bases, the J end by 6 bases, with 11 bases between. The CDR3 consists of 14 residues. The CDR3 DNA reads as TGTGCCAGCAGCCAAGACTTGGCAGGCGATGGCTACACCTTC. It specifies CASSQDLAGDGYTF. Full variable domain (outside the CDR3, taken from reference TRBV14 and TRBJ1-2): EAGVTQFPSHSVIEKGQTVTLRCDPISGHDNLYWYRRVMGKEIKFLLHFVKESKQDESGMPNNRFLAERTGGTYSTLKVQPAELEDSGVYFCASSQDLAGDGYTFGSGTRLTVV.

This clone has a single count. This chain links TRBV9 with TRBJ2-1, with 8 bases lining up with TRBD2. Trimming removed 1 base from V and 5 bases from J; junction bases left unmatched: 8. CDR3 length: 16 amino acids. In germline, CDR1 is SGDLS, CDR2 YYNGEE. The CDR3 DNA follows: TGTGCCAGCAGCGTAAGTCTAGCGGGCTGGGACAATGAGCAGTTCTTC. Translating it yields CASSVSLAGWDNEQFF. The full variable domain, with the rest looked up from reference TRBV9 and TRBJ2-1, is DSGVTQTPKHLITATGQRVTLRCSPRSGDLSVYWYQQSLDQGLQFLIQYYNGEERAKGNILERFSAQQFPDLHSELNLSSLELGDSALYFCASSVSLAGWDNEQFFGPGTRLTVL.

The V gene is TRBV19, the J gene TRBJ2-6; D remains unclear. Trimming cost V 3 bases and J 6 bases, with 3 bases left between them. This CDR3 comprises 12 residues. Germline loops: CDR1 LNHDA, CDR2 SQIVND (reference sequence). CDR3 region: CASSIQANVLTF. The CDR3 DNA reads TGTGCCAGTAGTATTCAGGCCAACGTCCTGACTTTC.